The TCR beta chain described here comes from a study of OX40 agonist ivuxolimab in advanced cancers. Study at large: A male proportion of about 86% was recorded, with mean age around 60 years and range roughly 20 to 90. Therapy given before enrollment (anti-PD-1, anti-PD-L1 or anti-CTLA-4) was allowed, and 35% to 45% had some. Study results and caveats: The mean number of expanded clones was higher in CD8+ T cells than in CD4+. Both blood CD4+ and CD8+ T cells showed clonal growth by week 6 at 0.1 to 3.0 mg/kg.

Trimming cost V 2 bases and J 8 bases, with 18 bases left between them. CDR1 and CDR2 from the germline V gene are GTSNPN and SVGIG (reference sequence). CDR3 length: 14 residues. Sequencing used immunoSEQ multiplex PCR; TCRdb keeps in-frame clones, though not all of them. The table has around 56,000 clones, 70% to 80% seen once. As concerns this clone: Antigen: not known.

The rearrangement uses TRBV30 and TRBJ1-2; D remains ambiguous. This material consisted of CD4+ or CD8+ T cells sorted from blood, taken in a trial of the OX40 agonist ivuxolimab. The clonotype comes from an adult with an advanced solid tumor such as melanoma, head and neck, liver or kidney cancer. In DNA, the CDR3 is TGTGCCTGGAGTCCCATTGGGTGGGGAGTGGGCTACACCTTC. Translated: CAWSPIGWGVGYTF.